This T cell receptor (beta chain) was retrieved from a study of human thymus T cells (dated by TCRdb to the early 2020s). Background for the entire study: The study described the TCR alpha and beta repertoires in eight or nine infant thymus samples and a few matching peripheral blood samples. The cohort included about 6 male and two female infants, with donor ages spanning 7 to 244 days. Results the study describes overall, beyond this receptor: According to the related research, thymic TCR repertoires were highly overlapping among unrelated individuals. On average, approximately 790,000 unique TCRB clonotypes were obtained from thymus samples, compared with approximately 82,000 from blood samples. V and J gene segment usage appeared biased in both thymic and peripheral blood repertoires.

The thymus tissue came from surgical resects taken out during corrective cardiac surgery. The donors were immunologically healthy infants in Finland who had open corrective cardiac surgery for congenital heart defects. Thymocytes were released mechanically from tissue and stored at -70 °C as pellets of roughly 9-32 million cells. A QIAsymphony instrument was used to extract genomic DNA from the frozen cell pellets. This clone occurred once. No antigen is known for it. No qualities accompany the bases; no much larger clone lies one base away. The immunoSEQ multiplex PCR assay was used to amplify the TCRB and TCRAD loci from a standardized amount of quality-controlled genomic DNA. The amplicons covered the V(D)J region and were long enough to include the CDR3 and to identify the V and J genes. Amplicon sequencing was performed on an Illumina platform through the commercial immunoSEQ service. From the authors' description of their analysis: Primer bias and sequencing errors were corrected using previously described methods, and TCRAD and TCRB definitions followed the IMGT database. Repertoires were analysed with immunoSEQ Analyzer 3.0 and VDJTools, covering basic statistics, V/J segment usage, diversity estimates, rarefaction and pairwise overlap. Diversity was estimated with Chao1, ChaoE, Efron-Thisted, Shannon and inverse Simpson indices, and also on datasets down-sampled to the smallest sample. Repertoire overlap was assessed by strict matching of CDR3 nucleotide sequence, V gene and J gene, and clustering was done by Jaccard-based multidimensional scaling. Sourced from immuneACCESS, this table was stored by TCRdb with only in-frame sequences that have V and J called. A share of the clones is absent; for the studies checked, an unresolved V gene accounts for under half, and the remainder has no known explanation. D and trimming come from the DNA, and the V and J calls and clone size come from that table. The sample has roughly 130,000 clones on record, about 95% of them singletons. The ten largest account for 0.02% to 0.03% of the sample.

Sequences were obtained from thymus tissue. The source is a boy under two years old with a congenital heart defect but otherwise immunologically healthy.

The encoded CDR3 is CASGLVRGRPIGRIPLHF. Here is the DNA: TGTGCTAGTGGTTTGGTACGAGGCAGGCCGATAGGGAGAATTCCCCTCCACTTT. Here the chain combines TRBV12-5 and TRBJ1-6; the D gene is not confidently resolved. Its CDR3 holds 18 amino acids, cysteine through phenylalanine. Of all the DNA, just the CDR3 is kept, 54 bases in frame from base 1. The germline V gene specifies LGHNT as CDR1 and FRNRAP as CDR2. V was cut back by 0 bases and J by 13 bases, leaving a gap of 25 bases between them.